These T cell receptor beta chains were read from a single sample in a study of shared T cell receptors in the human thymus. Repertoires were generated with immunoSEQ multiplex PCR, while TCRdb's copy carries only in-frame clones and drops some. The sample has about 660,000 clones, 88% seen once. The sample was also linked to a second study, of human thymus T cells.

Sequencing was done on a sample of thymocytes. The receptor source for this set is a boy under two years old with a congenital heart defect. Each CDR3 is given with its conserved first and last residue. A D gene is named only where the DNA matches it firmly. Expanded clones get a size class; other rows say once, few or many, or leave the size out.

j_call | clone_size | d_call | v_call | cdr3_nt | cdr3_aa
TRBJ2-1 | once | . | TRBV4-1 | TGCGCCAGCAGCCAGGTCAGTTACAATGAGCAGTTCTTC | CASSQVSYNEQFF
TRBJ1-5 | . | . | TRBV4-1 | TGCGCCAGCAGCCAAGATCCTTATACGACAGTATATCAGCCCCAGCATTTT | CASSQDPYTTVYQPQHF
TRBJ2-1 | . | . | TRBV29-1 | TGCAGCGTAGATCAGGACTTAGCCGATGAGCAGTTCTTC | CSVDQDLADEQFF
TRBJ2-5 | . | TRBD2 | TRBV5-1 | TGCGCCAGCAGCTCAAACCTTAGCGGGAGACGAGAGACCCAGTACTTC | CASSSNLSGRRETQYF
TRBJ1-2 | . | . | TRBV5-1 | TGCGCCAGCAGAGGGGACTATGGCTACACCTTC | CASRGDYGYTF
TRBJ1-4 | . | TRBD1 | TRBV6-1 | TGTGCCAGCAGTGGGGACAGCCGATACGGAGCAACTAATGAAAAACTGTTTTTT | CASSGDSRYGATNEKLFF
TRBJ1-1 | few | . | TRBV20-1 | TGCAGTGGGGGAGACGGCACTGAAGCTTTCTTT | CSGGDGTEAFF
TRBJ2-7 | . | TRBD2 | TRBV11-2 | TGTGCCAGCAGTTCGGGACTAGAGTCTACCTACGAGCAGTACTTC | CASSSGLESTYEQYF
TRBJ1-2 | once | TRBD1 | TRBV4-3 | TGCGCCAGCAGCCAAGATAGGCAGGGGGCGGAAGGCTACACCTTC | CASSQDRQGAEGYTF
TRBJ2-7 | . | . | TRBV28 | TGTGCCAGCACCCTCAGGTGGGAGACGAAGCACGAGCAGTACTTC | CASTLRWETKHEQYF
TRBJ1-5 | . | . | TRBV28 | TGTGCCAGCAAGAATGACAATGGCAATCAGCCCCAGCATTTT | CASKNDNGNQPQHF
TRBJ1-4 | . | . | TRBV5-8 | TGTGCCAGCAGAACAGACCCAGTCGGAAATGAAAAACTGTTTTTT | CASRTDPVGNEKLFF
TRBJ2-1 | . | TRBD1 | TRBV5-4 | TGTGCCAGCAGCCAGGGGGTCTCCTACAATGAGCAGTTCTTC | CASSQGVSYNEQFF
TRBJ2-5 | . | TRBD2 | TRBV2 | TGTGCCAGCAGTGAAACGGGACTAGCGGGAGGGGGGAGAGAGACCCAGTACTTC | CASSETGLAGGGRETQYF
TRBJ2-2 | . | . | TRBV7-2 | TGTGCCAGCAGCTTAGGTGGCGGAGCGAACACCGGGGAGCTGTTTTTT | CASSLGGGANTGELFF
TRBJ2-3 | . | TRBD2 | TRBV30 | TGTGCCTGGAGTCCCCCCGGACTAGCGGGAGTGGGGGATACGCAGTATTTT | CAWSPPGLAGVGDTQYF
TRBJ2-3 | few | TRBD2 | TRBV29-1 | TGCAGCGTTGAATTAGTTAGCGGGAGCCTTAAGATCACAGATACGCAGTATTTT | CSVELVSGSLKITDTQYF
TRBJ1-2 | . | TRBD1 | TRBV15 | TGTGCCACCAGCAGACACCCGGACAGGGAAATTATACATTATGGCTACACCTTC | CATSRHPDREIIHYGYTF
TRBJ1-1 | . | . | TRBV19 | TGTGCCAGTAGACAACAGGGTGGCGAGGGCACTGAAGCTTTCTTT | CASRQQGGEGTEAFF
TRBJ2-7 | . | . | TRBV30 | TGTGCCTGGAGGGAGGCCCCTCCCTACGAGCAGTACTTC | CAWREAPPYEQYF
TRBJ2-1 | . | . | TRBV19 | TGTGCCAGTAGTAAACTAGCTGGAGACTACAATGAGCAGTTCTTC | CASSKLAGDYNEQFF
TRBJ2-1 | . | . | TRBV20-1 | TGCAGTGCTAGATCCATCAATGAGCAGTTCTTC | CSARSINEQFF
TRBJ2-3 | . | . | TRBV28 | TGTGCCAGCAGTCTTGGACATTCGTCAGGTACGCAGTATTTT | CASSLGHSSGTQYF
TRBJ2-5 | . | . | TRBV5-1 | TGCGCCAGCAGCTTGCGGGCTAGCGCTCAAGAGACCCAGTACTTC | CASSLRASAQETQYF
TRBJ2-2 | . | TRBD2 | TRBV5-1 | TGCGCCAGCAGCCCACCGGGAGGGCCGGGCACCGGGGAGCTGTTTTTT | CASSPPGGPGTGELFF
TRBJ2-1 | . | TRBD2 | TRBV4-1 | TGCGCCAGCAGCCAACCCGGGAGGAATGAGCAGTTCTTC | CASSQPGRNEQFF
TRBJ1-1 | . | TRBD1 | TRBV7-9 | TGTGCCAGCAGCCGACAGGGGTCGAGGCCCTTCACTGAAGCTTTCTTT | CASSRQGSRPFTEAFF
TRBJ2-1 | . | TRBD2 | TRBV28 | TGTGCCAGCAGTTTTCGCGGGAGGGCCAATGAGCAGTTCTTC | CASSFRGRANEQFF
TRBJ2-3 | . | TRBD2 | TRBV4-1 | TGCGCCAGCAGCCCCCACCAGCCTGGGGGGCATAGCGGGAGCCAAGCGCATACGCAGTATTTT | CASSPHQPGGHSGSQAHTQYF
TRBJ2-5 | . | . | TRBV6-4 | TGTGCCAGCAGTGTCGGAAGGGGGGAGACCCAGTACTTC | CASSVGRGETQYF
TRBJ1-2 | once | . | TRBV21-1 | TGTGCCAGCAGCAAAGATTTGAGGGGGTTTCGGGATGGCTACACCTTC | CASSKDLRGFRDGYTF
TRBJ2-1 | few | TRBD2 | TRBV4-2 | TGTGCCAGCAGCCAAGAAGCTAGCGGAGGATACAATGAGCAGTTCTTC | CASSQEASGGYNEQFF
TRBJ1-4 | . | . | TRBV30 | TGTGCCTGGAGTTATGGTCCCTCCGGTTCAAAACTGTTTTTT | CAWSYGPSGSKLFF
TRBJ2-7 | . | TRBD2 | TRBV10-1 | TGCGCCAGCAGTGAGTCGGTAGCGGGAGAAGACGAGCAGTACTTC | CASSESVAGEDEQYF
TRBJ1-2 | . | TRBD1 | TRBV25-1 | TGTGCCAGCCTTGGCCGGACAGGGAATAACTATGGCTACACCTTC | CASLGRTGNNYGYTF
TRBJ2-7 | . | . | TRBV5-1 | TGCGCCAGCAGCTTGGTAGTTAACCCCCGAGGGTACGAGCAGTACTTC | CASSLVVNPRGYEQYF
TRBJ1-5 | . | . | TRBV2 | TGTGCCAGCAGAGATGGAGGAGGCAATCAGCCCCAGCATTTT | CASRDGGGNQPQHF
TRBJ2-7 | . | TRBD1 | TRBV12-5 | TGTGCTAGTGGTTTGGTACTGGGCGTGGGGGACAGGGCTTACTACGAGCAGTACTTC | CASGLVLGVGDRAYYEQYF
TRBJ2-1 | once | TRBD2 | TRBV4-1 | TGCGCCAGCAGCCACAAAAGACGAGCGGGGGGGAATGAGCAGTTCTTC | CASSHKRRAGGNEQFF
TRBJ2-3 | . | TRBD2 | TRBV30 | TGTGCCTGGAAGCCGGGCGGGAGGGCCACAGATACGCAGTATTTT | CAWKPGGRATDTQYF
TRBJ2-1 | . | TRBD1 | TRBV5-6 | TGTGCCAGCAGCACGACAGGGGGCCTAGGGTATGAGCAGTTCTTC | CASSTTGGLGYEQFF
TRBJ2-7 | . | . | TRBV4-3 | TGCGCCAGCAGCCAAGATACCAGCCTGTCGGGGGAGCAGTACTTC | CASSQDTSLSGEQYF
TRBJ1-5 | . | . | TRBV27 | TGTGCCAGCAGTTTATTAGCAGGGAACCAGCCCCAGCATTTT | CASSLLAGNQPQHF
TRBJ1-5 | . | TRBD1 | TRBV28 | TGTGCCAGCACCGAGGGGGCAGGCAATCAGCCCCAGCATTTT | CASTEGAGNQPQHF
TRBJ1-2 | . | TRBD1 | TRBV10-3 | TGTGCCATCAGATCCGAACAGGGGGCGGACTATGGCTACACCTTC | CAIRSEQGADYGYTF
TRBJ1-4 | . | . | TRBV6-6 | TGTGCCAGCTCCCGTGAAGGGAGGAATGAAAAACTGTTTTTT | CASSREGRNEKLFF